This T cell receptor beta chain was recovered during a study of T-cell reconstitution after alpha-beta-depleted transplantation in children. General study results and limits: Surviving recipient T cells and intrathymic progenitors accounted for some patients' high TCRbeta diversity at day 60. As was reported, about two months after transplant, alpha-beta T cells came from several hundred expanded graft clones. From newly produced T cells came most of the T-cell counts and diversity one year after transplant.

CDR3 size: 16 residues. Germline-derived CDR1 and CDR2 are PRHDT and FYEKMQ (reference sequence). The ends lost 5 bases at V and 0 bases at J; junction bases unmatched: 6. This clonotype was counted many times. Its antigen is not known. Unique molecular identifiers were incorporated during preparation of the TCRbeta library. TCRdb passed the PCR reads through MiXCR, listing each CDR3 protein once. The sample carries some 300,000 distinct CDR3 sequences, about 7.3% recorded once. The source material was peripheral blood, sampled 360 days after TCRalphabeta/CD19-depleted stem cell transplant. The origin of this receptor is a female patient aged 2-9 years who had a stem cell transplant for Fanconi anemia, so the T cells may come from the graft donor. The chain carries TRBV13 and TRBJ2-3; 9 bases map to TRBD2. The CDR3 loop reads CASSPSGLASTDTQYF. CDR3 DNA sequence: TGTGCCAGCAGCCCCTCGGGACTAGCCAGCACAGATACGCAGTATTTT.